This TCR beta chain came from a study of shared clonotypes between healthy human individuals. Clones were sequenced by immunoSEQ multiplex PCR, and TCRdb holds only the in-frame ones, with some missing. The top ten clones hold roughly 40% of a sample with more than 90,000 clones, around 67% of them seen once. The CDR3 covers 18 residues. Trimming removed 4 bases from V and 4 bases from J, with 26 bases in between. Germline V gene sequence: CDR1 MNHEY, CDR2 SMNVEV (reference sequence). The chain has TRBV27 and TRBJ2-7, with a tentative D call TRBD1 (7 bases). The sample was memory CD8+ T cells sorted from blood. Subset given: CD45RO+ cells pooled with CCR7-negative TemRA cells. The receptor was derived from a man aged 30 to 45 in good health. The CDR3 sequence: CASSSDRFLGASVYEQYF. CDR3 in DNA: TGTGCCAGCAGTTCGGACAGGTTTCTTGGGGCTAGCGTATACGAGCAGTACTTC.